These 26 T cell receptor beta chains originate from one sample sequenced in a study of blood T cell repertoires in COVID-19. Only in-frame clones appear in the TCRdb table, and some are missing; sequencing was by immunoSEQ multiplex PCR. The sample contains about 440,000 clones, more than 70% of which appear only once. The sequenced material came from peripheral blood. Every receptor here comes from a woman between 45 and 60 years old with COVID-19, enrolled during active disease.

This chain connects TRBV12-5 to TRBJ1-3; D not resolved. CDR1 is LGHNT and CDR2 is FRNRAP in the germline V gene. This CDR3 region has 15 residues. Trimming shortened V by 0 bases and J by 0 bases, and 6 bases separated the two germline ends. For the CDR3, the DNA is TGTGCTAGTGGTTTGGTATTAGTCTCTGGAAACACCATATATTTT. Translating gives CASGLVLVSGNTIYF.

This clone was seen only a few times. The chain combines TRBV19 with TRBJ1-3; D is unresolved. The CDR3 is 15 residues long. V lost 6 bases, J lost 0 bases, and 12 bases lay in between. CDR1 LNHDA and CDR2 SQIVND come from the germline V gene (reference sequence). The CDR3 nucleotides are TGTGCCAGTAGCCCTGGAGAGTTCTCTGGAAACACCATATATTTT. It is translated as CASSPGEFSGNTIYF. Together with reference TRBV19 and TRBJ1-3, the CDR3 gives the full variable domain: DGGITQSPKYLFRKEGQNVTLSCEQNLNHDAMYWYRQDPGQGLRLIYYSQIVNDFQKGDIAEGYSVSREKKESFPLTVTSAQKNPTAFYLCASSPGEFSGNTIYFGEGSWLTVV.

The V call is TRBV5-6, the J call TRBJ2-3, with a tentative D call TRBD1 (5 bases). Trimming shortened V by 3 bases and J by 0 bases, and 14 bases separated the two germline ends. Per the germline V gene, CDR1 is SGHDT and CDR2 is YYEEEE. CDR3 length: 16 residues. CDR3 residues: CASSWGLSPSTDTQYF. The CDR3 nucleotides are TGTGCCAGCAGCTGGGGCTTAAGCCCCAGCACAGATACGCAGTATTTT.

This chain links TRBV7-3 with TRBJ2-2, with D maybe TRBD2 (6 bases). Germline V gene lookup returns CDR1 SGHTA and CDR2 FQGTGA. This CDR3 is 14 amino acids long. Deletions cut 7 bases from V and 2 bases from J, with 11 bases between. CDR3 sequence (DNA): TGTGCCAGCACGGAGCGGGCCAACACCGGGGAGCTGTTTTTT. Amino acid sequence: CASTERANTGELFF.

This chain links TRBV10-2 with TRBJ2-2, with 11 bases aligning to TRBD2. This CDR3 region has 18 residues. Germline CDR1 is WSHSY and CDR2 is SAAADI. Trimming at V came to 5 bases and at J to 4 bases, leaving 12 bases not matched to a gene. In DNA form, the CDR3 reads TGCGCCAGCAGTAAATCTAGCGGGGGGACCCCGGGCACCGGGGAGCTGTTTTTT. Protein: CASSKSSGGTPGTGELFF.

The V gene is TRBV27, the J gene TRBJ2-7; 13 bases fit TRBD2. Germline-derived CDR1 and CDR2 are MNHEY and SMNVEV (reference sequence). This CDR3 has 15 residues. After removal of 6 bases from V and 2 bases from J, the junction contained 4 bases not matched to a gene. The CDR3 bases are TGTGCCAGCAGGCCTGGGACTAGCGGGGCCTACGAGCAGTACTTC. This sequence encodes CASRPGTSGAYEQYF.

This rearrangement joins TRBV11-2 to TRBJ1-2; 7 nucleotides align to TRBD1. The V gene's germline CDR1 is SGHAT and CDR2 FQNNGV. CDR3 size: 13 residues. Losses at the gene ends were 4 bases for V and 4 bases for J; bases not matched to a gene: 3. The CDR3 DNA is TGTGCCAGCAGCTCCACAGGGGTCTATGGCTACACCTTC. The encoded protein is CASSSTGVYGYTF.

In the case of this clone: The junction and the germline gene differ at one end; a read error may be behind it. This rearrangement joins TRBV28 to TRBJ1-4; D ambiguous. CDR3 length equals 13 residues. The germline CDR1 and CDR2 sequences are MDHEN and SYDVKM. CDR3 sequence: CASSSTPNAGRLF. CDR3 DNA: TGTGCCAGCAGTTCAACACCCAACGCGGGCCGGCTTTTT.

The sample holds one count of this clone. The CDR3 coding sequence is TGTGCCAGCAGTTTACGGACAGGTATGAACACTGAAGCTTTCTTT. This translates into CASSLRTGMNTEAFF. The rearrangement uses TRBV28 and TRBJ1-1; 7 bases are a match to TRBD1. This CDR3 contains 15 residues. Germline trimming cut 2 bases from V and 0 bases from J; bases unmatched to any gene: 3. Germline assignment: CDR1 MDHEN and CDR2 SYDVKM. Full variable domain (remainder filled in from reference TRBV28 and TRBJ1-1): DVKVTQSSRYLVKRTGEKVFLECVQDMDHENMFWYRQDPGLGLRLIYFSYDVKMKEKGDIPEGYSVSREKKERFSLILESASTNQTSMYLCASSLRTGMNTEAFFGQGTRLTVV.

The gene calls are TRBV4-2 and TRBJ1-2; D is ambiguous. The germline V gene encodes CDR1 LGHNA and CDR2 YNFKEQ. V lost 1 base and J lost 7, with 13 bases in between. CDR3 length: 14 amino acids. CDR3 bases: TGTGCCAGCAGCCAAGTACCTGGGCTTCCTGGCTACACCTTC. It codes for CASSQVPGLPGYTF.

The rearrangement links TRBV5-1 to TRBJ2-1; D gene unclear. V was shortened by 7 bases and J by 6 bases, with 8 bases between the two germline ends. Per the germline V gene, CDR1 is SGHRS and CDR2 is YFSETQ. The CDR3 loop spans 11 amino acids. The CDR3 nucleotides read TGCGCCAGCGCCCTAGGCAATGAGCAGTTCTTC. Protein sequence: CASALGNEQFF.

The chain uses TRBV29-1 and TRBJ2-3; 10 bases fit TRBD2. CDR3 length: 15 amino acids. J was trimmed by 4 bases and V by 6 bases; bases with no gene match: 10. Germline V gene data show CDR1 as SQVTM and CDR2 as ANQGSEA. CDR3 bases: TGCAGCGTCGGAGGTCCAGCGGGGGGGCCAGATACGCAGTATTTT. It specifies CSVGGPAGGPDTQYF.

To note about this clone: This CDR3 is also generated by other DNA sequences in the sample. The rearrangement joins TRBV30 to TRBJ1-2; a weak D match, TRBD1 (5 bases). V lost 5 bases to trimming and J lost 2 bases, with 9 bases between them. The CDR3 has 12 amino acids. In germline, CDR1 is GTSNPN, CDR2 SVGIG (reference sequence). The CDR3 sequence: CAWSGQNYGYTF. CDR3 DNA: TGTGCCTGGTCAGGGCAAAACTATGGCTACACCTTC.

This clone was detected only a few times. This chain uses TRBV11-2 with TRBJ1-2; D gene ambiguous. Trimming stripped 0 bases from V and 8 bases from J, with 19 bases between. Germline CDR1 SGHAT, CDR2 FQNNGV. The CDR3 sequence is 16 residues long. CDR3 amino acids: CASSLDVLRGMGGYTF. For the CDR3, the DNA is TGTGCCAGCAGCTTAGATGTTTTGCGGGGAATGGGCGGCTACACCTTC.

DNA of the CDR3: TGTGCCAGCACCAAAGAGCGGAGGCGGGGAGAGACCCAGTACTTC. Protein: CASTKERRRGETQYF. This chain uses TRBV2 with TRBJ2-5, with D perhaps TRBD2 (6 bases). V lost 7 bases and J 4 bases, leaving 19 bases between the germline ends. This CDR3 has 15 amino acids. Germline CDR1 and CDR2: SNHLY and FYNNEI. The variable domain in full, completed from reference TRBV2 and TRBJ2-5, reads EPEVTQTPSHQVTQMGQEVILRCVPISNHLYFYWYRQILGQKVEFLVSFYNNEISEKSEIFDDQFSVERPDGSNFTLKIRSTKLEDSAMYFCASTKERRRGETQYFGPGTRLLVL.

The chain couples TRBV27 to TRBJ2-3; TRBD1 aligns across 11 bases. V was pared by 0 bases and J by 3 bases, with 8 bases of the junction left unmatched. CDR1 and CDR2 (germline): MNHEY, SMNVEV (reference sequence). This CDR3 has 18 residues. The CDR3 nucleotides are TGTGCCAGCAGTTTATCGGATCCCGGGACAGGGGGAACAGATACGCAGTATTTT. This sequence encodes CASSLSDPGTGGTDTQYF.

The rearrangement joins TRBV2 to TRBJ1-2; tentatively, D is TRBD1 (5 bases). Looked up from germline, CDR1 is SNHLY and CDR2 is FYNNEI. Trimming shortened V by 7 bases and J by 8 bases, and 17 bases separated the two germline ends. There are 13 residues in the CDR3. The CDR3 loop reads CASNLDRVPGYTF. The CDR3 DNA reads TGTGCCAGCAACCTAGACAGAGTCCCAGGCTACACCTTC.

The J gene is TRBJ2-3, the V gene TRBV19; 9 bases match TRBD2. The germline V gene has CDR1 LNHDA and CDR2 SQIVND (reference sequence). CDR3 length: 16 residues. Trimming took 3 bases from V and 7 from J; bases not matched to a gene: 11. CDR3 sequence reads: CASSMGLAGIRNTQYF. CDR3 coding DNA: TGTGCCAGTAGTATGGGGCTAGCGGGGATTCGGAATACGCAGTATTTT.

The rearrangement links TRBV27 to TRBJ1-5, with 8 bases that match TRBD1. Germline loops: CDR1 MNHEY, CDR2 SMNVEV (reference sequence). Trimming at V came to 1 base and at J to 6 bases, leaving 5 bases not matched to a gene. The CDR3 has 15 residues. CDR3 nucleotide sequence: TGTGCCAGCAGTTTATTTGCCGGGACAGGTCAGCCCCAGCATTTT. It codes for CASSLFAGTGQPQHF.

The rearrangement links TRBV11-3 to TRBJ2-5; TRBD1 agrees at 12 bases. Trimming removed 3 bases from V and 5 bases from J; junction bases left unmatched: 4. Germline CDR1 and CDR2: SGHNT and YENEEA. There are 15 residues in the CDR3. In DNA form, the CDR3 reads TGTGCCAGCAGCTTGGGACAGGGGGCTTTGGAGACCCAGTACTTC. Translating gives CASSLGQGALETQYF.

The chain is built from TRBV5-1 and TRBJ1-2, with 8 bases lining up with TRBD1. Looked up from germline, CDR1 is SGHRS and CDR2 is YFSETQ. This CDR3 has 15 residues. The V and J ends lost 0 bases and 8 bases, in that order; junction bases with no gene match: 9. DNA for the CDR3: TGCGCCAGCAGCTTGGGGTTGGACAGGGCAGAAGGCTACACCTTC. This gives the protein CASSLGLDRAEGYTF. Drawing the rest from reference TRBV5-1 and TRBJ1-2, the complete variable domain is KAGVTQTPRYLIKTRGQQVTLSCSPISGHRSVSWYQQTPGQGLQFLFEYFSETQRNKGNFPGRFSGRQFSNSRSEMNVSTLELGDSALYLCASSLGLDRAEGYTFGSGTRLTVV.

This CDR3 reads CASSLGIRLAVFF. For the CDR3, the DNA is TGTGCCAGCAGTTTGGGGATTAGACTAGCGGTATTCTTC. The rearrangement uses TRBV12-3 or TRBV12-4 and TRBJ2-1; 9 nucleotides match TRBD2. Trimming cost V 3 bases and J 16 bases; bases outside gene matches: 10. This CDR3 is built from 13 residues.

V gene TRBV24-1 combines with J gene TRBJ2-3; D gene ambiguous. Trimming removed 3 bases at V and 1 base at J, with 16 bases between. Germline CDR1 KGHDR, CDR2 SFDVKD. The CDR3 length is 17 residues. In DNA, the CDR3 is TGTGCCACCAGTGATCCGGTCGTCCATCTCGGCACAGATACGCAGTATTTT. Its protein product is CATSDPVVHLGTDTQYF.

The chain is built from TRBV6-5 and TRBJ2-6; no clear D gene. This CDR3 has 13 residues. V was pared by 4 bases and J by 4 bases, with 5 bases between. Germline CDR1 MNHEY, CDR2 SVGAGI. The CDR3 spells CASSSPGANVLTF. The CDR3 DNA follows: TGTGCCAGCAGTTCTCCCGGGGCCAACGTCCTGACTTTC.

The chain uses TRBV3-1 (or the pseudogene TRBV3-2) and TRBJ2-2; the D gene is possibly TRBD1 (6 bases). CDR3 length equals 15 residues. From germline, CDR1 is LGHDT and CDR2 YNNKEL (reference sequence). V dropped 1 base and J dropped 8 bases, with 14 bases sitting between them. CDR3 DNA: TGTGCCAGCAGCCAAGGCGGGCAGGGGCGGGGGGAGCTGTTTTTT. Protein product: CASSQGGQGRGELFF.

In its sample, this clone was seen once. The chain links TRBV6-5 to TRBJ1-1, with 7 bases matching TRBD1. CDR1 and CDR2 from the germline V gene are MNHEY and SVGAGI. The CDR3 spans 14 residues. Trimming removed 5 bases from V and 1 base from J; junction bases left unmatched: 4. CDR3 region: CASSQGTANTEAFF. The CDR3 bases are TGTGCCAGCAGTCAGGGGACAGCGAACACTGAAGCTTTCTTT.